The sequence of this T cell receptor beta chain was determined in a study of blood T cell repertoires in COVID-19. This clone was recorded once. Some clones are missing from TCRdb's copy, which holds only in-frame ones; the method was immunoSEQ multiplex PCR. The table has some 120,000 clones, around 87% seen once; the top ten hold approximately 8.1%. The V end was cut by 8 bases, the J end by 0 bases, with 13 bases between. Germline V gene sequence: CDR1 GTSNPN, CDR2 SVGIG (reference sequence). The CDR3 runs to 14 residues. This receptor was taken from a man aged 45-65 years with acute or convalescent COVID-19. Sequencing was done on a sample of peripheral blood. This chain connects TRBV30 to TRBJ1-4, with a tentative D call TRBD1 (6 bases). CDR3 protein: CALGTLTTNEKLFF. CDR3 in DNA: TGTGCCCTTGGGACATTAACAACTAATGAAAAACTGTTTTTT.